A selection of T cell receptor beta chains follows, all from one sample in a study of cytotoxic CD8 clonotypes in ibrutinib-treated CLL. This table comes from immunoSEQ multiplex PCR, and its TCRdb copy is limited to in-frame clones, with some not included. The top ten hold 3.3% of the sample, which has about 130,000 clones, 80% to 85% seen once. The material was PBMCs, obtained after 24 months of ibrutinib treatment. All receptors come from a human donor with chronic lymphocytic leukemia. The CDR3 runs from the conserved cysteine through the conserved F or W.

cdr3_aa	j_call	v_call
CASSVDASSGNTIYF	TRBJ1-3	TRBV2
CASSVNRGHYGYTF	TRBJ1-2	TRBV28
CASSPPFGREDGTDTQYF	TRBJ2-3	TRBV18
CASSSQEHTGELFF	TRBJ2-2	TRBV7-6
CASSAERRGNTIYF	TRBJ1-3	TRBV9
CASREGGMNTEAFF	TRBJ1-1	TRBV28
CASSLSWSPLHF	TRBJ1-6	TRBV7-2
CASRMTGLGGGYTF	TRBJ1-2	TRBV10-2
CASSLVGLYGYTF	TRBJ1-2	TRBV5-8
CASSLTAATATNEKLFF	TRBJ1-4	TRBV7-8
CASSYSGVTGELFF	TRBJ2-2	TRBV6-6
CASSLAVNTEAFF	TRBJ1-1	TRBV28
CASSPGTVLAYEQYF	TRBJ2-7	TRBV28
CASSLRGAGEVAAFF	TRBJ1-1	TRBV11-2
CASSFSAAGLADFGELFF	TRBJ2-2	TRBV5-1
CASSWRDRRFRYEQFF	TRBJ2-1	TRBV23-1
CASSFSVGSTDTQYF	TRBJ2-3	TRBV5-6
CASSQTLGGELFF	TRBJ2-2	TRBV6-5
CASSLGGVQETQYF	TRBJ2-5	TRBV5-1
CASSGRQESYEQYF	TRBJ2-7	TRBV19
CASSQDRQGRNGYTF	TRBJ1-2	TRBV4-3
CASSLGAGINYSPLHF	TRBJ1-6	TRBV5-1
CASSEQGPTYGYTF	TRBJ1-2	TRBV6-1
CAWSVTDRYGYTF	TRBJ1-2	TRBV30
CASSFSPGHFATNEKLFF	TRBJ1-4	TRBV27
CASSESWSAGSTTGELFF	TRBJ2-2	TRBV18
CASSLGDRGMDTQYF	TRBJ2-3	TRBV28
CSVGGGDSGANVLTF	TRBJ2-6	TRBV29-1
CASSLVQGATGELFF	TRBJ2-2	TRBV5-5
CAIRPGQGSYEQYF	TRBJ2-7	TRBV10-3
CASSVAQDRNTEAFF	TRBJ1-1	TRBV9
CASSLQGGGPEAFF	TRBJ1-1	TRBV7-3
CASRARRSSYEQYF	TRBJ2-7	TRBV6-6
CASSMGRNNSPLHF	TRBJ1-6	TRBV19
CASTRGETQYF	TRBJ2-5	TRBV6-5
CASSQIIPLYGYTF	TRBJ1-2	TRBV4-1
CAWSGGAQPQHF	TRBJ1-5	TRBV30
CASSRPKIQGVSYNEQFF	TRBJ2-1	TRBV5-4
CASSLGGNAETQYF	TRBJ2-5	TRBV7-2
CASSYGGGRTDTQYF	TRBJ2-3	TRBV6-5
CASKAGTLADTQYF	TRBJ2-3	TRBV6-1
CASSDREPGNTIYF	TRBJ1-3	TRBV19